This note documents a single T cell receptor (beta chain) sequence. Germline lookup yields CDR1 LNHDA and CDR2 SQIVND (reference sequence). CDR3 length equals 13 residues. Germline trimming cut 8 bases from V and 3 bases from J; bases unmatched to any gene: 4. The data originate from a study of blood T cell repertoires in COVID-19. Study at large: Material from acute and convalescent COVID-19 was sourced from the United States, Italy and Spain. T cells, B-cell-depleted T cells, or PBMCs provided the cDNA or gDNA that served as material.

In the original workflow: Amplification from reference gene primers served as the basis for estimated nucleated cell counts. Data came from immunoSEQ multiplex PCR; TCRdb stores just in-frame clones and leaves some out. Clone size and V and J calls were adopted from that table, with D and trimming inferred from the DNA. The sample has under 300,000 clones; 84% are singletons. Sequenced input: peripheral blood. This TCR came from a man between 50 and 59 years old with acute or convalescent COVID-19. V usage is TRBV19 and J usage is TRBJ2-7, with TRBD2 matching 10 bases. CDR3 residues: CASCASGSYEQYF. The CDR3 region has the DNA TGTGCCAGTTGCGCTAGCGGGAGCTACGAGCAGTACTTC.